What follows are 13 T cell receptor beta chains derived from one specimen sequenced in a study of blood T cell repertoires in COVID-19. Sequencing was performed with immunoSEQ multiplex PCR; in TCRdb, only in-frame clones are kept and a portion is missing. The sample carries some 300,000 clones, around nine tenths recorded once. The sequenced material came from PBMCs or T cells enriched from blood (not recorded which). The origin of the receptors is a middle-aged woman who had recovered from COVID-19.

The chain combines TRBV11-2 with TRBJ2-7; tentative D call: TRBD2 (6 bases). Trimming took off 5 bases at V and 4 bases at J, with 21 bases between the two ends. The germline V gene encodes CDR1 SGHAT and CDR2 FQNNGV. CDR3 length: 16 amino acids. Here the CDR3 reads CASSPFPPRERYEQYF. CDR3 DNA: TGTGCCAGCAGCCCATTCCCCCCCCGGGAGAGGTACGAGCAGTACTTC.

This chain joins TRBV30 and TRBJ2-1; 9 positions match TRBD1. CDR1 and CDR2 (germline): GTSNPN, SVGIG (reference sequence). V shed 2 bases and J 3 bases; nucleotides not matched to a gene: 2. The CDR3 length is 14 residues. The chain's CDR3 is CAWSTTGGYNEQFF. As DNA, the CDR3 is TGTGCCTGGAGTACGACAGGGGGCTACAATGAGCAGTTCTTC.

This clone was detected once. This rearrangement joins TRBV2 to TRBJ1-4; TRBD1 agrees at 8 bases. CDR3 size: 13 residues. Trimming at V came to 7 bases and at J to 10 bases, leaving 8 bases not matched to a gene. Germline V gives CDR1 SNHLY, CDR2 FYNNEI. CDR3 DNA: TGTGCCAGCAAGGGACAGGTTATAGGAAAACTGTTTTTT. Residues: CASKGQVIGKLFF.

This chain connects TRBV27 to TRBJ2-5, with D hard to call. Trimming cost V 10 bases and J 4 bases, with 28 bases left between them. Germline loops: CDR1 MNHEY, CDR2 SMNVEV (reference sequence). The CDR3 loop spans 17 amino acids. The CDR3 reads CATRMTVHTLNAETQYF. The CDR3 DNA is TGTGCCACCCGAATGACTGTTCATACCTTAAATGCAGAGACCCAGTACTTC.

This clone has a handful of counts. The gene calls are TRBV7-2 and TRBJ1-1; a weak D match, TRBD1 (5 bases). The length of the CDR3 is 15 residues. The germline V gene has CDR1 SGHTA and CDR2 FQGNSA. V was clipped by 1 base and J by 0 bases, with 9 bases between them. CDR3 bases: TGTGCCAGCAGCTTAGTCGGGGGGATGAACACTGAAGCTTTCTTT. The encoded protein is CASSLVGGMNTEAFF.

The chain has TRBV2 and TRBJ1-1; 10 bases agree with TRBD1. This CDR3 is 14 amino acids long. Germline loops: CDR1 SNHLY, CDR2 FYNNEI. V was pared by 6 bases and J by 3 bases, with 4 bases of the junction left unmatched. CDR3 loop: CASRDRGRHTEAFF. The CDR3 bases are TGTGCCAGCAGAGACAGGGGGCGACACACTGAAGCTTTCTTT.

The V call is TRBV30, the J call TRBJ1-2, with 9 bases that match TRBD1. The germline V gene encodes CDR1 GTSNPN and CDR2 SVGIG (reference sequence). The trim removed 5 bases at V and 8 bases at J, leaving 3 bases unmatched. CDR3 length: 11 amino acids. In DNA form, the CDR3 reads TGTGCCTGGGGACAGGGGACCGGCTACACCTTC. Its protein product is CAWGQGTGYTF.

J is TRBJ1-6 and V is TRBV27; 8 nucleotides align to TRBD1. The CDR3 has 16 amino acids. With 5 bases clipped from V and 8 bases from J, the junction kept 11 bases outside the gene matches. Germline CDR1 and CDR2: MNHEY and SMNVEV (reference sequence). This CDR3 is CASSPQGASRDSPLHF. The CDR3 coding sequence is TGTGCCAGCAGTCCCCAGGGGGCGAGTCGGGATTCACCCCTCCACTTT.

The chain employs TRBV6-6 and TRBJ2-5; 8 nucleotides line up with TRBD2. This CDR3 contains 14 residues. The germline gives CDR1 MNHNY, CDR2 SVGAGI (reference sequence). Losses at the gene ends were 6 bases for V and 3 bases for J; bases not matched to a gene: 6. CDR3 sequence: CASSLTAGEETQYF. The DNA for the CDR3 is TGTGCCAGCAGCCTGACAGCGGGAGAAGAGACCCAGTACTTC.

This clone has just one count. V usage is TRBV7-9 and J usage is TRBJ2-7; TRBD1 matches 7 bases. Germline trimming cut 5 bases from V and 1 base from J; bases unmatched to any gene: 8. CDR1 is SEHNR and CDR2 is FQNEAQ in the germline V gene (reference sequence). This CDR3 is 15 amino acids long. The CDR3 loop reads CASSARQGISYEQYF. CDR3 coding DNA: TGTGCCAGCAGCGCCCGACAGGGAATATCCTACGAGCAGTACTTC.

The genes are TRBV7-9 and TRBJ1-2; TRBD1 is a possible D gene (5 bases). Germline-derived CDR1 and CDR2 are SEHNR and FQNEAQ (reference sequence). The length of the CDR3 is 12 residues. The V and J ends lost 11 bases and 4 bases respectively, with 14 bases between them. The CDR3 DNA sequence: TGTGCCGGCGCGGGACCCATCTATGGCTACACCTTC. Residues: CAGAGPIYGYTF. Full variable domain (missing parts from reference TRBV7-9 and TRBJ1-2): DTGVSQNPRHKITKRGQNVTFRCDPISEHNRLYWYRQTLGQGPEFLTYFQNEAQLEKSRLLSDRFSAERPKGSFSTLEIQRTEQGDSAMYLCAGAGPIYGYTFGSGTRLTVV.

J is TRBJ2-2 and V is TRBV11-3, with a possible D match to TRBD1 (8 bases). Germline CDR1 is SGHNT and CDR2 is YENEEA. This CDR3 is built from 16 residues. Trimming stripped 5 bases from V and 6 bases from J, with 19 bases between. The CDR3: CASSGRTGRGSGELFF. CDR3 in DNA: TGTGCCAGCAGCGGAAGGACAGGGCGGGGGTCCGGGGAGCTGTTTTTT.

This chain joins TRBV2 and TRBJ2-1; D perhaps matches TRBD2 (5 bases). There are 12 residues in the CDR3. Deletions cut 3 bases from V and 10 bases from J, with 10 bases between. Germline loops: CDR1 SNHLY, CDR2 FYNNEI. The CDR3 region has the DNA TGTGCCAGCAGTGATCTAGCCCGGGAGCAGTTCTTC. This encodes CASSDLAREQFF. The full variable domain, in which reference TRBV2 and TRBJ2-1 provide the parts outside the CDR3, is EPEVTQTPSHQVTQMGQEVILRCVPISNHLYFYWYRQILGQKVEFLVSFYNNEISEKSEIFDDQFSVERPDGSNFTLKIRSTKLEDSAMYFCASSDLAREQFFGPGTRLTVL.